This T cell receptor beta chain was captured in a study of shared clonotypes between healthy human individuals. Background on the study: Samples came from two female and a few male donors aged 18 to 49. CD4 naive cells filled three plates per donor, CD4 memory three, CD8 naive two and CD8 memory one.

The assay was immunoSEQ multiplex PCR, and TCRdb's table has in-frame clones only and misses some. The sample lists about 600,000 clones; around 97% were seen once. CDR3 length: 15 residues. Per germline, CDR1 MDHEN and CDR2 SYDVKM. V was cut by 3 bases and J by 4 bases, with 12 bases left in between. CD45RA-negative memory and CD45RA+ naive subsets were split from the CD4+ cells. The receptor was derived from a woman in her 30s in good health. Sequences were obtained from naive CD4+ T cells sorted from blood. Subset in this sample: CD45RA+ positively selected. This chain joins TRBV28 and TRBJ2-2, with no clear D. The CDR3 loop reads CASSFMKPGTGELFF. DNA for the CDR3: TGTGCCAGCAGTTTTATGAAGCCAGGCACCGGGGAGCTGTTTTTT. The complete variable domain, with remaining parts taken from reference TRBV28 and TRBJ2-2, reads DVKVTQSSRYLVKRTGEKVFLECVQDMDHENMFWYRQDPGLGLRLIYFSYDVKMKEKGDIPEGYSVSREKKERFSLILESASTNQTSMYLCASSFMKPGTGELFFGEGSRLTVL.